Listed below are T cell receptor beta chains from one sample, sequenced in a study of blood T cells in healthy people across ages. TCRdb recomputed calls from the 5' RACE reads with MiXCR, one row per CDR3 protein. Seen here are under 2 million distinct CDR3 sequences, about 31% observed once, and the top ten hold around 10%. The sequencing input was blood. These receptors were collected from a woman in her 30s in good health. CDR3s include the opening cysteine and the closing phenylalanine or tryptophan. The D gene is left open where the match is weak. Expanded clones are given a class, and other clones once, few, many or no size at all.

TRBJ2-3 once TRBV28 TRBD2 TGTGCCAGCAGTCCCCCGGGGACTAGCAAGGGGTCAGATACGCAGTATTTT CASSPPGTSKGSDTQYF
TRBJ2-2 many TRBV4-1 . TGCGCCAGCAGCCAAGATCGAGGGACCGGGGAGCTGTTTTTT CASSQDRGTGELFF
TRBJ1-1 . TRBV12-3/TRBV12-4 TRBD1 TGTGCCAGCATGTTGGGGACAGTGAACACTGAAGCTTTCTTT CASMLGTVNTEAFF
TRBJ2-5 once TRBV5-1 TRBD2 TGCGCCAGCAGCTTGGCCGTCCAGCGGGGACAAGAGACCCAGTACTTC CASSLAVQRGQETQYF
TRBJ2-7 few TRBV5-5 . TGTGCCAGCAGCTTTAGTATGGCTTACGAGCAGTACTTC CASSFSMAYEQYF
TRBJ2-3 . TRBV28 . TGTGCCAGCAGTTCATTAGGATTGGGCACAGATACGCAGTATTTT CASSSLGLGTDTQYF
TRBJ2-2 . TRBV5-5 TRBD1 TGTGCCAGCAGCTTGGTTCGGACAGGGGGCGTCGGGGAGCTGTTTTTT CASSLVRTGGVGELFF
TRBJ2-1 many TRBV4-1 . TGCGCCAGCAGCCACCCCGGGGCTAATGGGCAGTTCTTC CASSHPGANGQFF
TRBJ2-4 . TRBV5-1 . TGCGCCAGCTCCCAGGGAGAGAACAAAGCCAAAAACATTCAGTACTTC CASSQGENKAKNIQYF
TRBJ2-7 . TRBV12-3/TRBV12-4 TRBD1 TGTGCCAGCAGTTCCGGGACAGTCGCGGTCGAGCAGTACTTC CASSSGTVAVEQYF
TRBJ2-1 few TRBV7-9 TRBD1 TGTGCCAGCAGCTTCGGACAGGTCAACAATGAGCAGTTCTTC CASSFGQVNNEQFF
TRBJ2-1 few TRBV24-1 . TGTGCCACCAGCAGGTCCGGGGGCCGGGATGAGCAGTTCTTC CATSRSGGRDEQFF
TRBJ2-3 . TRBV3-1 . TGTGCCAGCAGCCAGCGTGCCAGCCCCGGGCAGGATACGCAGTATTTT CASSQRASPGQDTQYF
TRBJ2-3 . TRBV20-1 . TGCAGTGCTAATTATCCATCTAGCACAGATACACAGTATTTT CSANYPSSTDTQYF
TRBJ2-3 few TRBV20-1 . TGCAGTGCCCCACTGGGAACTAACACAGATACGCAGTATTTT CSAPLGTNTDTQYF
TRBJ2-7 . TRBV21-1 . TGTGCCAGCAGGTTTCCCTGGTCGGAAAATAGATACGAGCAGTACTTC CASRFPWSENRYEQYF
TRBJ2-5 . TRBV7-9 . TGTGCCAGCAGCTTGGAAAACCAAGAGACCCAGCACTTC CASSLENQETQHF
TRBJ1-1 few TRBV7-8 . TGTGCCAGCACCCCGATGAACACTGAAGCTTTCTTT CASTPMNTEAFF
TRBJ2-5 . TRBV13 TRBD1 TGTGCCAGCAGCATACGACAGGGGGAAGAGACCCAGTACTTC CASSIRQGEETQYF
TRBJ1-2 many TRBV29-1 . TGCAGCGTTGAAGAGGGAGCAGACTATGGCTACACCTTC CSVEEGADYGYTF
TRBJ1-3 . TRBV5-5 . TGTGCCAGCAGCCACAACGCCGCTTCTGGAAACACCATATATTTT CASSHNAASGNTIYF
TRBJ1-4 . TRBV7-6 TRBD1 TGTGCCAGCAGCTTAGCGGACACAGGGGTGCCGGCTAATGAAAAACTGTTTTTT CASSLADTGVPANEKLFF
TRBJ2-3 . TRBV5-1 TRBD1 TGCGCCAGCAGCTTGCCACAGGGGCTCCTCCCAGATACGCAGTATTTT CASSLPQGLLPDTQYF
TRBJ2-6 few TRBV12-3/TRBV12-4 TRBD2 TGTGCCAGCAGTTTCAAGTCGGGGGGGCTTGGGGCCAACGTCCTGACTTTC CASSFKSGGLGANVLTF
TRBJ2-3 . TRBV2 TRBD2 TGTGCCAGCAGTGAAAACGGGAGGGCAGATACGCAGTATTTT CASSENGRADTQYF
TRBJ1-6 . TRBV5-1 . TGCGCCAGCAGCTTGGGAGGCAATAATAATTCACCCCTCCACTTT CASSLGGNNNSPLHF
TRBJ1-2 . TRBV3-1 . TGTGCCAGCAGCCAAGATGAAGGCCTACGAGATGGCTACACCTTC CASSQDEGLRDGYTF
TRBJ1-2 few TRBV20-1 . TGCAGTGCTAGGGACGTGTCTGTCTACACCTTC CSARDVSVYTF
TRBJ2-3 . TRBV4-1 . TGCGCCAGCAGCCTTACTAGCAGGAGAAGCACAGATACGCAGTATTTT CASSLTSRRSTDTQYF
TRBJ2-1 few TRBV5-6 TRBD2 TGTGCCAGCAGCTTCTCTTACCCGGGACTAGCGGAAAACTCCTACAATGAGCAGTTCTTC CASSFSYPGLAENSYNEQFF
TRBJ2-7 many TRBV4-1 . TGCGCCAGCAGCCACCCCGTAGCGATGTACGAGCAGTACTTC CASSHPVAMYEQYF
TRBJ1-6 . TRBV5-1 . TGCGCCAGCAGCTTAGGGCGGCGGACAGAAGATAATTCACCCCTCCACTTT CASSLGRRTEDNSPLHF
TRBJ2-3 . TRBV12-3/TRBV12-4 . TGTGCCAGCAGTTCAGGGGCCCACACAGATACGCAGTATTTT CASSSGAHTDTQYF
TRBJ2-3 many TRBV10-3 TRBD2 TGTGCCATCAGTGAGGGGACTAGCCTGGACACAGATACGCAGTATTTT CAISEGTSLDTDTQYF
TRBJ2-1 few TRBV4-3 . TGCGCCAGCAGCGGGACTGGATGGAATGAGCAGTTCTTC CASSGTGWNEQFF
TRBJ2-5 . TRBV11-2 TRBD2 TGTGCCAGCAGCTTAGGTCCAGTGGGTAGCGGGGTGGAAGAGACCCAGTACTTC CASSLGPVGSGVEETQYF
TRBJ1-2 few TRBV3-1 . TGTGCCAGCAGCCAGAGGTGGGGCAGGGTGATTTATGGCTACACCTTC CASSQRWGRVIYGYTF
TRBJ2-3 . TRBV20-1 TRBD2 TGCAGTGCTAGGACTAGCGGGAAAGGGAAGGGAGGTACGCAGTATTTT CSARTSGKGKGGTQYF
TRBJ2-5 . TRBV6-2/TRBV6-3 . TGTGCCAGCACTATCGGGGGCGGAGAGACCCAGTACTTC CASTIGGGETQYF
TRBJ2-1 . TRBV6-4 . TGTGCCAGCAGTGAGAACCGACTCCCCCGGTACAATGAGCAGTTCTTC CASSENRLPRYNEQFF
TRBJ2-1 few TRBV5-1 TRBD2 TGCGCCAGCAGCTTGGGACTAGCGGGAACCCTCTACAATGAGCAGTTCTTC CASSLGLAGTLYNEQFF